One and the same sample provided the 19 T cell receptor beta chains below, sequenced in a study of shared clonotypes between healthy human individuals. The method was immunoSEQ multiplex PCR; TCRdb's version includes in-frame clones alone and lacks a portion of them. Among under 85,000 clones listed, about 64% were seen once. The sample was memory CD8+ T cells sorted from blood. The subset here: CD45RO+ cells pooled with CCR7-negative TemRA cells. These receptors were taken from a man aged 25-40 years in good health.

The count of this clone is one. The CDR3, as DNA: TGTGCCAGCAGCTCCAATGTCGCGACAGCGAACACCGGGGAGCTGTTTTTT. Translated, it gives CASSSNVATANTGELFF. This rearrangement joins TRBV7-2 to TRBJ2-2; D perhaps matches TRBD1 (5 bases). V was cut by 4 bases and J by 0 bases, with 15 bases left in between. This CDR3 comprises 17 residues. Looked up from germline, CDR1 is SGHTA and CDR2 is FQGNSA.

The rearrangement joins TRBV4-1 to TRBJ2-1; D remains unclear. Trimming shortened V by 3 bases and J by 9 bases, and 9 bases separated the two germline ends. Germline V CDR1 and CDR2: MGHRA, YSYEKL. The CDR3 contains 12 residues. The CDR3 DNA reads TGCGCCAGCAGCCATTCATCAGTTGAGCAGTTCTTC. This codes for CASSHSSVEQFF.

This clone was found a few times. The gene calls are TRBV28 and TRBJ1-3; 7 bases align to TRBD1. The length of the CDR3 is 17 residues. Germline V gene sequence: CDR1 MDHEN, CDR2 SYDVKM. After removal of 3 bases from V and 0 bases from J, the junction contained 8 bases not matched to a gene. CDR3 amino acids: CASSFISGTVSGNTIYF. As DNA, the CDR3 is TGTGCCAGCAGTTTTATATCCGGGACAGTCTCTGGAAACACCATATATTTT.

This clone has just one count. This chain connects TRBV7-7 to TRBJ2-5; TRBD2 aligns across 12 bases. J lost 4 bases, V lost 5 bases, and 8 bases had no gene match. CDR3 length: 16 amino acids. Germline CDR1 and CDR2: SSHAT and FNYEAQ (reference sequence). The CDR3 coding sequence is TGTGCCAGCAGCAAATTACCGGGACTAGCGGGAGAGACCCAGTACTTC. The encoded protein is CASSKLPGLAGETQYF.

The rearrangement joins TRBV6-5 to TRBJ1-4; D is ambiguous. From germline, CDR1 is MNHEY and CDR2 SVGAGI. This CDR3 contains 13 residues. Trimming shortened V by 2 bases and J by 6 bases, and 7 bases separated the two germline ends. CDR3 sequence reads: CASSYSAYEKLFF. The CDR3 region has the DNA TGTGCCAGCAGTTACAGTGCGTATGAAAAACTGTTTTTT.

The rearrangement joins TRBV5-3 to TRBJ2-7; D gene uncertain. TRBV5-3 has ORF status, its function being uncertain. This CDR3 is 14 amino acids long. Trimming took 6 bases from V and 6 from J, leaving 19 bases between them. The CDR3 DNA is TGTGCCAGAATGTGGAGTGGTGCAATGGGCGAGCAGTACTTC. Translation: CARMWSGAMGEQYF.

The chain combines TRBV5-1 with TRBJ2-7, with D possibly TRBD1 on 6 matching bases. CDR3 length: 15 amino acids. The V end lost 2 bases, the J end lost 2 bases, and 14 bases lay between the germline ends. CDR1 is SGHRS and CDR2 is YFSETQ in the germline V gene. CDR3 nucleotides: TGCGCCAGCAGCTTAGGGGGTGAAAAAACCTACGAGCAGTACTTC. Residues: CASSLGGEKTYEQYF.

The rearrangement joins TRBV6-1 to TRBJ1-5; TRBD1 aligns across 7 bases. J gave up 6 bases and V 4 bases, and 12 bases lay outside the gene matches. This CDR3 spans 16 amino acids. Germline V lookup: CDR1 MNHNS, CDR2 SASEGT. CDR3 sequence reads: CASSVRDSTSGQPQHF. Written as DNA, the CDR3 is TGTGCCAGCAGTGTACGGGACAGCACTAGCGGTCAGCCCCAGCATTTT.

The chain joins TRBV6-5 to TRBJ2-7; 8 bases are a match to TRBD1. The ends lost 0 bases at V and 3 bases at J; junction bases unmatched: 7. The CDR3 covers 16 residues. Looked up from germline, CDR1 is MNHEY and CDR2 is SVGAGI. The CDR3 DNA follows: TGTGCCAGCAGTTACTCGCCGACAGGGGCAGGCTACGAGCAGTACTTC. Protein product: CASSYSPTGAGYEQYF.

The genes are TRBV18 and TRBJ1-3; a weak D match, TRBD1 (5 bases). Deletions cut 5 bases from V and 1 base from J, with 9 bases between. Per the germline V gene, CDR1 is KGHSH and CDR2 is LQKENI. The CDR3 runs 14 residues. CDR3 sequence: CASSSQGSGNTIYF. In DNA, the CDR3 is TGTGCCAGCTCATCTCAGGGATCTGGAAACACCATATATTTT.

This clone occurred once. The V and J genes are TRBV14 and TRBJ2-7; D remains ambiguous. This CDR3 is 12 amino acids long. Germline V lookup: CDR1 SGHDN, CDR2 FVKESK. V was pared by 1 base and J by 5 bases, with 6 bases between. CDR3 in DNA: TGTGCCAGCAGCCAAGCCACGGACGAGCAGTACTTC. It is translated as CASSQATDEQYF. Complete variable domain (other parts from reference TRBV14 and TRBJ2-7): EAGVTQFPSHSVIEKGQTVTLRCDPISGHDNLYWYRRVMGKEIKFLLHFVKESKQDESGMPNNRFLAERTGGTYSTLKVQPAELEDSGVYFCASSQATDEQYFGPGTRLTVT.

This chain uses TRBV6-5 with TRBJ2-7; D is undetermined. The CDR3 is 16 amino acids. V dropped 2 bases and J dropped 3 bases, with 17 bases sitting between them. In germline, CDR1 is MNHEY, CDR2 SVGAGI. The CDR3 DNA reads as TGTGCCAGCAGTTACACCAATAGCCAATCGGGCTACGAGCAGTACTTC. It yields the protein CASSYTNSQSGYEQYF.

J is TRBJ1-2 and V is TRBV14; D is uncertain. Germline values: CDR1 SGHDN, CDR2 FVKESK. V gave up 0 bases and J gave up 4 bases, with 15 bases separating them. The CDR3 runs to 16 residues. Here the CDR3 DNA reads TGTGCCAGCAGCCAAGATAGTGGAAGGTATTGCTATGGCTACACCTTC. It translates to CASSQDSGRYCYGYTF.

This clone was detected only once. One end of the junction does not line up with germline, which may come from a read error. The V call is TRBV7-9, the J call TRBJ1-1; D gene unclear. The CDR3 contains 13 residues. CDR1 and CDR2 (germline): SEHNR, FQNEAQ (reference sequence). The chain's CDR3 is CASSLSPHPMCDF. Here the CDR3 DNA reads TGTGCCAGCAGCTTAAGTCCCCATCCCATGTGCGACTTT.

This clone came up many times. The J gene is TRBJ2-7, the V gene TRBV11-2, with TRBD1 identical over 9 bases. Germline CDR1 and CDR2: SGHAT and FQNNGV. The length of the CDR3 is 14 residues. V was pared by 4 bases and J by 3 bases, with 4 bases of the junction left unmatched. The CDR3 here is CASSYNRGLYEQYF. The CDR3 coding sequence is TGTGCCAGCAGCTATAACAGGGGGCTCTACGAGCAGTACTTC.

The chain links TRBV14 to TRBJ2-7; TRBD1 aligns across 8 bases. The V gene end was trimmed by 4 bases and the J gene end by 3 bases; junction bases not matched to a gene: 5. The germline CDR1 and CDR2 sequences are SGHDN and FVKESK. The CDR3 totals 14 residues. CDR3 nucleotides: TGTGCCAGCAGCCCCGGGACAGGAAACTACGAGCAGTACTTC. The encoded protein is CASSPGTGNYEQYF.

The rearrangement links TRBV29-1 to TRBJ2-1, with D perhaps matching TRBD1 or TRBD2 (5 bases each). The CDR3 spans 14 residues. Germline loops: CDR1 SQVTM, CDR2 ANQGSEA. CDR3: CGASGGGSYNEQFF. DNA of the CDR3: TGCGGGGCGTCAGGTGGGGGCTCCTACAATGAGCAGTTCTTC.

The J gene is TRBJ2-4, the V gene TRBV10-3; D uncertain. V dropped 3 bases and J dropped 0 bases, with 15 bases sitting between them. CDR1 is ENHRY, CDR2 SYGVKD, per germline. The CDR3 covers 17 residues. The CDR3 nucleotides are TGTGCCATCAGTGATTTTGGGCCATATCTAGCCAAAAACATTCAGTACTTC. It translates to CAISDFGPYLAKNIQYF.

This clone was found a few times. The chain links TRBV28 to TRBJ2-5, with D uncertain. Trimming left V 2 bases short and J 3 bases short, with 22 bases between. This CDR3 comprises 18 residues. Germline lookup yields CDR1 MDHEN and CDR2 SYDVKM. This chain's CDR3 is CASSLLEGSFPPKETQYF. The CDR3 DNA reads as TGTGCCAGCAGTTTACTCGAAGGGTCCTTCCCCCCAAAAGAGACCCAGTACTTC.